These T cell receptor beta chains were read from a single sample in a study of PD-L1 blockade in urothelial cancer. Some clones are missing from TCRdb's copy, which holds only in-frame ones; the method was immunoSEQ multiplex PCR. This repertoire shows nearly 50,000 clones, about 85% found once; its top ten account for about 2%. The starting material was PBMCs, obtained around atezolizumab (anti-PD-L1) treatment. These receptors all come from a man in his fifties or sixties with urothelial cancer. Both conserved end residues are part of each CDR3. A D gene is named only where the DNA matches it firmly. Clone size is given for some rows only: seen once, a few or many times, or a class if the clone is expanded.

TRBJ2-7 . TRBV10-1 . TGCGCCAGCAGTAATGGGGGAGGCTACGAGCAGTACTTC CASSNGGGYEQYF
TRBJ1-3 . TRBV4-1 . TGCGCCAGCAGCCTATTCTTGGCAACAGGGACGGTCGGAAACACCATATATTTT CASSLFLATGTVGNTIYF
TRBJ1-2 . TRBV7-9 . TGTGCCAGCAGTTCACTTCTCGTGAACACCTTC CASSSLLVNTF
TRBJ2-7 . TRBV7-2 TRBD1 TGTGCCAGCAGCCCCCTCCAGACAGGGCGGCGCGAGCAGTACTTC CASSPLQTGRREQYF
TRBJ2-2 . TRBV5-1 TRBD2 TGCGCCAGCAGCTTGGCCCTTAGCGGGGGGGCTACCGGGGAGCTGTTTTTT CASSLALSGGATGELFF
TRBJ1-1 . TRBV30 TRBD1 TGTGCCTGGATCCCTGGACAGGCAAGGCGGACTGAAGCTTTCTTT CAWIPGQARRTEAFF
TRBJ2-2 . TRBV5-1 TRBD1 TGCGCCAGCAGCCCGACGGGGACAGGTAACACCGGGGAGCTGTTTTTT CASSPTGTGNTGELFF
TRBJ2-6 . TRBV7-9 TRBD2 TGTGCCAGCAGCATCACTAGCGGGAGGAGGTCTGGGGCCAACGTCCTGACTTTC CASSITSGRRSGANVLTF
TRBJ1-5 . TRBV30 TRBD1 TGTGCCTGGAGTGTCGGCTGGACAGGGCGGGATAGCAATCAGCCCCAGCATTTT CAWSVGWTGRDSNQPQHF
TRBJ2-5 . TRBV30 TRBD2 TGTGCCTGGAGTCCCGCACTAGCGGGAGGGCCGGAGACCCAGTACTTC CAWSPALAGGPETQYF
TRBJ2-7 . TRBV28 TRBD2 TGTGCCACCTCCTCGGTCGGAGCGGGAGCTTACGAGCAGTACTTC CATSSVGAGAYEQYF
TRBJ2-7 . TRBV5-1 TRBD1 TGCGCCAGCAGCGATTGGAGGACAGGGGGCGACGAGCAGTACTTC CASSDWRTGGDEQYF
TRBJ2-1 once TRBV11-2 . TGTGCCAGCAGCTTAGACCGGACAGAGCAGTTCTTC CASSLDRTEQFF
TRBJ1-1 . TRBV19 TRBD1 TGTGCCAGTAGTACCGGACAGGGGACGAGGACTGAAGCTTTCTTT CASSTGQGTRTEAFF
TRBJ2-3 . TRBV11-3 . TGTGCCAGCGCGCGGGGCAGCACAGATACGCAGTATTTT CASARGSTDTQYF
TRBJ2-7 . TRBV6-1 . TGTGCCAGCATTTCCACTAGATACGAGCAGTACTTC CASISTRYEQYF
TRBJ2-2 . TRBV6-4 . TGTGCCAGCAGCGTTAGCGGAACGAACACCGGGGAGCTGTTTTTT CASSVSGTNTGELFF
TRBJ2-7 . TRBV7-6 . TGTGCCAGCAGCCCCAGGGGAGCGAGCTCCTACGAGCAGTACTTC CASSPRGASSYEQYF
TRBJ1-1 . TRBV5-1 TRBD1 TGCGCCAGCAGACACGCTAAGGGGACAGCCGGGGCTGAAGCTTTCTTT CASRHAKGTAGAEAFF
TRBJ2-5 . TRBV28 TRBD1 TGTGCCAGCAGTTTGCTTGGACAGGGCTGGGGTACACAAGAGACCCAGTACTTC CASSLLGQGWGTQETQYF
TRBJ2-7 few TRBV7-2 TRBD2 TGTGCCAGCAGCTTAGAAGGGACTAGCGGGAGGTACGAGCAGTACTTC CASSLEGTSGRYEQYF
TRBJ2-1 . TRBV5-5 TRBD2 TGTGCCAGCAGCTTTAGACTAGCAGGAGCCCTAGGGAATGAGCAGTTCTTC CASSFRLAGALGNEQFF
TRBJ2-2 . TRBV18 . TGTGCCAGCTCAGGAGGGCTGAACACCGGGGAGCTGTTTTTT CASSGGLNTGELFF
TRBJ2-7 . TRBV7-9 TRBD2 TGTGCCAGCAGCTTAAAGGCGTCTAGCGGTCCGTACTACGAGCAGTACTTC CASSLKASSGPYYEQYF
TRBJ2-3 . TRBV6-1 . TGTGCCAGCAGTGAGCAGGGGGGAGATACGCAGTATTTT CASSEQGGDTQYF
TRBJ2-7 . TRBV6-5 TRBD2 TGTGCCAGCAGTTACACAGGACTAGCGAGTGAGCAGTACTTC CASSYTGLASEQYF
TRBJ2-5 . TRBV25-1 . TGTGCCAGCAGTGTCGACATGGTCAAGGAGACCCAGTACTTC CASSVDMVKETQYF
TRBJ2-1 once TRBV10-2 TRBD2 TGCGCCAGCAGGGAAATCCCCAGCGGGAGGAGAAATGAGCAGTTCTTC CASREIPSGRRNEQFF
TRBJ2-7 . TRBV11-2 . TGTGCCAGCAGCGGGCCAGGGCAGTACTACGAGCAGTACTTC CASSGPGQYYEQYF
TRBJ2-1 . TRBV5-8 TRBD2 TGTGCCAGCAGCTTGCCGGGACTAGCGGACCTCTACAATGAGCAGTTCTTC CASSLPGLADLYNEQFF
TRBJ1-1 . TRBV4-3 . TGCGCCAGCAGCCAAGATGCCGCAGGGTGGACTGAAGCTTTCTTT CASSQDAAGWTEAFF
TRBJ1-4 . TRBV14 . TGTGCCAGCAGCCAACCGCTGCGAGGGGGTGAAAAACTGTTTTTT CASSQPLRGGEKLFF
TRBJ2-2 . TRBV29-1 . TGCAGCGTTGAAGCTCGGACAGAAGCGAACACCGGGGAGCTGTTTTTT CSVEARTEANTGELFF
TRBJ2-7 . TRBV7-6 TRBD1 TGTGCCAGCAGCTTAGGACAGGGGCAGTACTTC CASSLGQGQYF
TRBJ2-3 . TRBV12-5 TRBD2 TGTGCTAGTGGTTTCCCTAGCGGGGGGGTAGATACGCAGTATTTT CASGFPSGGVDTQYF
TRBJ2-5 . TRBV11-2 TRBD1 TGTGCCAGCAGCTCTCGTCCGGGACAGGGTGTGAGCGAGACCCAGTACTTC CASSSRPGQGVSETQYF
TRBJ1-5 once TRBV5-1 . TGCGCCAGCAGCCCGGACAGCCCTAATCAGCCCCAGCATTTT CASSPDSPNQPQHF
TRBJ1-2 . TRBV19 TRBD1 TGTGCCAGTAGTACCAGACAGGGTGGAGATGGCTACACCTTC CASSTRQGGDGYTF
TRBJ2-7 . TRBV4-3 . TGCGCCAGCAGCCAACTTACAGGGTCGGTCGACGAGCAGTACTTC CASSQLTGSVDEQYF
TRBJ2-7 . TRBV28 TRBD1 TGTGCCAGCAGTCTTAGGACAGGATTTAACGAGCAGTACTTC CASSLRTGFNEQYF
TRBJ2-5 . TRBV6-5 TRBD2 TGTGCCAGCAGCGAGCGGGGGGAGACCCAGTACTTC CASSERGETQYF
TRBJ2-1 . TRBV7-9 TRBD1 TGTGCCAGCAGCCGGGACAGATCCTACAATGAGCAGTTCTTC CASSRDRSYNEQFF
TRBJ2-5 . TRBV28 TRBD2 TGTGCCAGCAGTGGGGGAGGGGTTAAAGAGACCCAGTACTTC CASSGGGVKETQYF
TRBJ1-6 . TRBV27 TRBD1 TGTGCCAGCAGTTCGGGACAGGGGTCCCATTCACCCCTCCACTTT CASSSGQGSHSPLHF
TRBJ2-7 . TRBV11-2 . TGTGCCAGCAGCTTAGTGTCCAGCGAAGAGCAGTACTTC CASSLVSSEEQYF
TRBJ1-1 . TRBV30 TRBD1 TGTGCCTGGAGCAGGGGGGAGAACACTGAAGCTTTCTTT CAWSRGENTEAFF
TRBJ2-3 . TRBV5-4 TRBD2 TGTGCCAGCAGCTTACGGACTAGCGGGGTTGATACGCAGTATTTT CASSLRTSGVDTQYF
TRBJ2-3 . TRBV5-1 . TGCGCCAGCAGGGGAGGGGGGTTGCCAGATACGCAGTATTTT CASRGGGLPDTQYF
TRBJ2-3 . TRBV9 TRBD2 TGTGCCAGCAGCGTGAATAGCGGGGGGGCGGGAGATACGCAGTATTTT CASSVNSGGAGDTQYF
TRBJ2-2 . TRBV25-1 TRBD2 TGTGCCAGCAGTGACCCCACTAGCGGGAGTGCCGGGGAGCTGTTTTTT CASSDPTSGSAGELFF
TRBJ2-7 . TRBV27 TRBD1 TGTGCCAGCAGCAGAGACAGGGGGCTACTTCGCGAGCAGTACTTC CASSRDRGLLREQYF